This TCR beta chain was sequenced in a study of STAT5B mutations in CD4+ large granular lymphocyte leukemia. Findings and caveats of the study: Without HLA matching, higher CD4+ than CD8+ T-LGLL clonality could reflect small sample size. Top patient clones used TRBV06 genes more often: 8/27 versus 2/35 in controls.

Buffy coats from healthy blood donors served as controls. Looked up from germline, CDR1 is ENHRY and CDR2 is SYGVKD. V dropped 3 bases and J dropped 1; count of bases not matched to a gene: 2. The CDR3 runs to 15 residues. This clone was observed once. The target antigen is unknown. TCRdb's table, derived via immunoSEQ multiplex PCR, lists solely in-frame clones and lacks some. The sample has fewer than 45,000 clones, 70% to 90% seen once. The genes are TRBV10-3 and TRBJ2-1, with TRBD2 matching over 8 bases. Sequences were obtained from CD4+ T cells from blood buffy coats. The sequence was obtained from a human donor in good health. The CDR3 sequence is CAISEVAGSYNEQFF. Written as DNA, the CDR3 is TGTGCCATCAGTGAAGTAGCGGGATCCTACAATGAGCAGTTCTTC.